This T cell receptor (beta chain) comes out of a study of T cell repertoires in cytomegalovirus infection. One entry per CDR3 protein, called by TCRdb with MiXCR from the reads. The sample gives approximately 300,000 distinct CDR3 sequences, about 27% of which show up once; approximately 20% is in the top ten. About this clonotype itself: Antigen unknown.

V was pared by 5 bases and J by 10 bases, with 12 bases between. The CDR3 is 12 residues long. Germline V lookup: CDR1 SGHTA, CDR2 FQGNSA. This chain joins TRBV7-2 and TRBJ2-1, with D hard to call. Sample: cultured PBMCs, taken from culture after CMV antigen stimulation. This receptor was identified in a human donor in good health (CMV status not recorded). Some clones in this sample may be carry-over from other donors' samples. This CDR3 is CASSLGPGEQFF. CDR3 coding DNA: TGTGCCAGCAGCCTCGGTCCCGGGGAGCAGTTCTTC.